The clone carrying this T cell receptor (beta chain) turned up a few times. The antigen remains unidentified. Pooling was applied to second doses at about 4 or about 12 weeks. Only in-frame clones appear in the TCRdb table, and some are missing; sequencing was by immunoSEQ multiplex PCR. The data contain about 67,000 clones, 83% of them singletons. This specimen belongs to a study of T cell responses to AZD1222 COVID-19 vaccine. Whole-study results and caveats: Donors, mostly white British, included more females; clonal diversity was possibly underestimated. Researchers took repertoire samples only after the peak T cell response had come.

Sequencing was performed on peripheral blood, taken 28 days after the second AZD1222 dose. The sequence derives from an adult who received the AZD1222 COVID-19 vaccine.

The CDR3 loop is CASSEYGTKYGYTF. DNA of the CDR3: TGTGCCAGCAGTGAATATGGGACAAAATATGGCTACACCTTC. The V gene is TRBV6-1, the J gene TRBJ1-2; possible D gene TRBD1, 6 bases. The CDR3 loop spans 14 amino acids. V lost 2 bases, J lost 5 bases, and 12 bases lay in between. Germline loops: CDR1 MNHNS, CDR2 SASEGT.